These T cell receptor beta chains were read from a single sample in a study of blood T cell repertoires in COVID-19. TCRdb's table, derived via immunoSEQ multiplex PCR, lists solely in-frame clones and lacks some. The sample lists under 200,000 clones; about four fifths were seen once. Specimen: peripheral blood. Every receptor here comes from a woman in her 70s who had recovered from COVID-19. Both conserved end residues are part of each CDR3. D genes are given only for firm matches. Expanded clones get a size class; other rows say once, few or many, or leave the size out.

NA	TRBJ1-1	TRBV2	once	TGTGCCAGCGCAGATGGGAGTAACACTGAAGCTTTCTTT	CASADGSNTEAFF
TRBD2	TRBJ2-3	TRBV5-1	NA	TGCGCCAGCAGCTTGTCAGCGGGAGGCTTAGATACGCAGTATTTT	CASSLSAGGLDTQYF
NA	TRBJ2-7	TRBV3-1/TRBV3-2	NA	TGTGCCAGCAGCCAAGGTGGAGACTACGAGCAGTACTTC	CASSQGGDYEQYF
NA	TRBJ2-7	TRBV7-2	NA	TGTGCCAGCAGCCCATCGGCCCTAGGGGCATACGAGCAGTACTTC	CASSPSALGAYEQYF
NA	TRBJ2-2	TRBV10-3	NA	TGTGCCATCAGTGAGGGGGGGGCCTACGCCACCGGGGAGCTGTTTTTT	CAISEGGAYATGELFF
NA	TRBJ2-3	TRBV3-1/TRBV3-2	NA	TGTGCCAGCAGCCCAAGCGGCTACGGGGAGTCGCAGTATTTT	CASSPSGYGESQYF
TRBD1	TRBJ1-2	TRBV7-9	NA	TGTGCCAGCAGCCCGACAGGGGGAGCCTATGGCTACACCTTC	CASSPTGGAYGYTF
TRBD1	TRBJ1-1	TRBV12-5	NA	TGTGCTAGTGGTTTGGAGGGGGCTGGTTGGACTGAAGCTTTCTTT	CASGLEGAGWTEAFF
TRBD2	TRBJ2-1	TRBV4-1	NA	TGCGCCAGCAGCCGCGGGGAGGGGACTAGCGGGGCAGAGCAGTTCTTC	CASSRGEGTSGAEQFF
TRBD1	TRBJ2-7	TRBV3-1/TRBV3-2	few	TGTGCCAGCAGCCAATGGACAGGCACCTACGAGCAGTACTTC	CASSQWTGTYEQYF
NA	TRBJ2-1	TRBV20-1	NA	TGCAGTGCTAGTAGCCCGGAGGGGAGCTCCTACAATGAGCAGTTCTTC	CSASSPEGSSYNEQFF
TRBD2	TRBJ2-1	TRBV18	NA	TGTGCCAGCTCACCAGGGACTAGCGGGAGGGGGTCCTACAATGAGCAGTTCTTC	CASSPGTSGRGSYNEQFF
NA	TRBJ1-1	TRBV28	NA	TGTGCCAGCAGTTTACGTTCGGCAGGGCGGACTGAAGCTTTCTTT	CASSLRSAGRTEAFF
NA	TRBJ1-1	TRBV18	NA	TGTGCCAGCTCCCCAAGACAGGCCCTGAACACTGAAGCTTTCTTT	CASSPRQALNTEAFF
TRBD1	TRBJ1-1	TRBV9	NA	TGTGCCAGCAGCGGGGGGTGGGACAGTTCTATAACTGAAGCTTTCTTT	CASSGGWDSSITEAFF
NA	TRBJ2-7	TRBV6-6	once	TGTGCCAGCACCCGGGGTGAGTCGGACTACGAGCAGTACTTC	CASTRGESDYEQYF
NA	TRBJ1-2	TRBV18	NA	TGTGCCAGCTCACCACCGGGGCCCGGGGGGCCGGGTGGCTACACCTTC	CASSPPGPGGPGGYTF
TRBD2	TRBJ2-3	TRBV24-1	NA	TGTGCCACCAGTGACCCATCACGGGGGGGCACAGATACGCAGTATTTT	CATSDPSRGGTDTQYF
NA	TRBJ1-1	TRBV23-1	NA	TGCGCCAGGGAACGACGGGACACTGAAGCTTTCTTT	CARERRDTEAFF
NA	TRBJ1-5	TRBV19	many	TGTGCCAGTAGCCAGGGGTATAGCAATCAGCCCCAGCATTTT	CASSQGYSNQPQHF
TRBD1	TRBJ1-6	TRBV7-6	NA	TGTGCCAGCAGCCCCGGGACAGGGGGTTCACCCCTCCACTTT	CASSPGTGGSPLHF
TRBD2	TRBJ2-7	TRBV6-6	NA	TGTGCCAGCACCCCGGGACTGGGGGGGTCCTACGAGCAGTACTTC	CASTPGLGGSYEQYF
TRBD1	TRBJ1-1	TRBV6-5	NA	TGTGCCAGCAGCCCCCGACAGGGCGCTGAAGCTTTCTTT	CASSPRQGAEAFF
NA	TRBJ1-1	TRBV7-2	NA	TGTGCCAGCAGCTCCAATGCGGCGAACACTGAAGCTTTCTTT	CASSSNAANTEAFF
NA	TRBJ1-1	TRBV28	NA	TGTGCCAGCACTCCCGGGGGGGATGGAAACACTGAAGCTTTCTTT	CASTPGGDGNTEAFF
TRBD1	TRBJ1-2	TRBV5-1	NA	TGCGCCAGCAGCCAACGACAGGGGGCGGTCTATGGCTACACCTTC	CASSQRQGAVYGYTF
TRBD2	TRBJ2-3	TRBV7-2	once	TGTGCCAGCAGCTGGGCGGGAGGTGATTGGGATACGCAGTATTTT	CASSWAGGDWDTQYF
TRBD2	TRBJ2-1	TRBV19	NA	TGTGCCAGTAGTATGGGTCCTAGCGGTAGCTCCTACAATGAGCAGTTCTTC	CASSMGPSGSSYNEQFF
TRBD2	TRBJ2-2	TRBV4-2	NA	TGTGCCAGCAGTGCGACTAGCGGGAGGGCCCGGGGCACCGGGGAGCTGTTTTTT	CASSATSGRARGTGELFF
TRBD1	TRBJ1-5	TRBV7-9	once	TGTGCCAGCAGCTCGGGGACAGGGGGGTTTAGGCCCCAGCATTTT	CASSSGTGGFRPQHF
NA	TRBJ2-2	TRBV2	NA	TGTGCCAGCAGTGACGGTGGGGGGGCCCCGAACACCGGGGAGCTGTTTTTT	CASSDGGGAPNTGELFF
NA	TRBJ1-5	TRBV18	once	TGTGCCAGCTCACTGGAGGGGGGGGGAGAGCCCCAGCATTTT	CASSLEGGGEPQHF
NA	TRBJ1-1	TRBV6-4	NA	TGTGCCAGCAGCGCCGGGGGGGGCGGTGAAGCTTTCTTT	CASSAGGGGEAFF
NA	TRBJ1-6	TRBV30	NA	TGTGCCTGGAGGACCCCCAGCGTCCACCCCAATTCACCCCTCCACTTT	CAWRTPSVHPNSPLHF
NA	TRBJ2-5	TRBV25-1	NA	TGTGCCAGCAGCTCATGGGACTTACAAGAGACCCAGTACTTC	CASSSWDLQETQYF
NA	TRBJ2-5	TRBV7-2	NA	TGTGCCAGCAGCTCCTCCTTCTCGGTGGAGACCCAGTACTTC	CASSSSFSVETQYF
TRBD1	TRBJ1-2	TRBV5-1	NA	TGCGCCAGCAGCCCAGGACAGGGTCCTGGCTACACCTTC	CASSPGQGPGYTF
TRBD2	TRBJ2-1	TRBV14	NA	TGTGCCAGCAGCCCAGGACTAGCGACGACCTACAATGAGCAGTTCTTC	CASSPGLATTYNEQFF
NA	TRBJ1-1	TRBV5-8	NA	TGTGCCAGCAGCGCCTTTGAGGGACTCGGAGCTTTCTTT	CASSAFEGLGAFF
NA	TRBJ1-2	TRBV3-1/TRBV3-2	NA	TGTGCCAGCACCCCTCCGGGGTCCCCCTCCGGCTACACCTTC	CASTPPGSPSGYTF
TRBD2	TRBJ2-7	TRBV7-2	NA	TGTGCCAGCAGCTTGTTGCTAGCGGGGGGCGAGCAGTACTTC	CASSLLLAGGEQYF